Here is one TCR beta chain with its context. The antigen remains undetermined. The CDR3 sequence is 15 residues long. V dropped 5 bases and J dropped 6; count of bases not matched to a gene: 10. Germline lookup yields CDR1 KGHSH and CDR2 LQKENI. Assay: immunoSEQ multiplex PCR; the TCRdb copy retains only in-frame clones and omits some. Of approximately 150,000 clones in the sample, 75% to 90% were seen once. The sample originates from a study of T cell responses to AZD1222 COVID-19 vaccine. General study findings and limits: Elevations in Spike-specific TCR breadth and depth followed administration of two AZD1222 doses. Spike as a whole was targeted by vaccine-associated CD4 TCRs, dominant at 160-218 and 743-854. Repertoire sampling occurred only after the peak T cell response. Females outnumbered males among donors, who were mostly white British; clonal diversity was possibly underestimated.

This chain links TRBV18 with TRBJ2-1; 7 bases align to TRBD1. Here the sequenced sample was peripheral blood, taken 28 days after the second dose of the MenACWY control vaccine. This receptor was identified in an adult who received the MenACWY meningococcal vaccine as a control. The CDR3 DNA reads TGTGCCAGCTCAGAAGGGGGCGCAGAGACCAATGAGCAGTTCTTC. Amino acid sequence: CASSEGGAETNEQFF. The entire variable domain, with the rest obtained from reference TRBV18 and TRBJ2-1, is as follows: NAGVMQNPRHLVRRRGQEARLRCSPMKGHSHVYWYRQLPEEGLKFMVYLQKENIIDESGMPKERFSAEFPKEGPSILRIQQVVRGDSAAYFCASSEGGAETNEQFFGPGTRLTVL.